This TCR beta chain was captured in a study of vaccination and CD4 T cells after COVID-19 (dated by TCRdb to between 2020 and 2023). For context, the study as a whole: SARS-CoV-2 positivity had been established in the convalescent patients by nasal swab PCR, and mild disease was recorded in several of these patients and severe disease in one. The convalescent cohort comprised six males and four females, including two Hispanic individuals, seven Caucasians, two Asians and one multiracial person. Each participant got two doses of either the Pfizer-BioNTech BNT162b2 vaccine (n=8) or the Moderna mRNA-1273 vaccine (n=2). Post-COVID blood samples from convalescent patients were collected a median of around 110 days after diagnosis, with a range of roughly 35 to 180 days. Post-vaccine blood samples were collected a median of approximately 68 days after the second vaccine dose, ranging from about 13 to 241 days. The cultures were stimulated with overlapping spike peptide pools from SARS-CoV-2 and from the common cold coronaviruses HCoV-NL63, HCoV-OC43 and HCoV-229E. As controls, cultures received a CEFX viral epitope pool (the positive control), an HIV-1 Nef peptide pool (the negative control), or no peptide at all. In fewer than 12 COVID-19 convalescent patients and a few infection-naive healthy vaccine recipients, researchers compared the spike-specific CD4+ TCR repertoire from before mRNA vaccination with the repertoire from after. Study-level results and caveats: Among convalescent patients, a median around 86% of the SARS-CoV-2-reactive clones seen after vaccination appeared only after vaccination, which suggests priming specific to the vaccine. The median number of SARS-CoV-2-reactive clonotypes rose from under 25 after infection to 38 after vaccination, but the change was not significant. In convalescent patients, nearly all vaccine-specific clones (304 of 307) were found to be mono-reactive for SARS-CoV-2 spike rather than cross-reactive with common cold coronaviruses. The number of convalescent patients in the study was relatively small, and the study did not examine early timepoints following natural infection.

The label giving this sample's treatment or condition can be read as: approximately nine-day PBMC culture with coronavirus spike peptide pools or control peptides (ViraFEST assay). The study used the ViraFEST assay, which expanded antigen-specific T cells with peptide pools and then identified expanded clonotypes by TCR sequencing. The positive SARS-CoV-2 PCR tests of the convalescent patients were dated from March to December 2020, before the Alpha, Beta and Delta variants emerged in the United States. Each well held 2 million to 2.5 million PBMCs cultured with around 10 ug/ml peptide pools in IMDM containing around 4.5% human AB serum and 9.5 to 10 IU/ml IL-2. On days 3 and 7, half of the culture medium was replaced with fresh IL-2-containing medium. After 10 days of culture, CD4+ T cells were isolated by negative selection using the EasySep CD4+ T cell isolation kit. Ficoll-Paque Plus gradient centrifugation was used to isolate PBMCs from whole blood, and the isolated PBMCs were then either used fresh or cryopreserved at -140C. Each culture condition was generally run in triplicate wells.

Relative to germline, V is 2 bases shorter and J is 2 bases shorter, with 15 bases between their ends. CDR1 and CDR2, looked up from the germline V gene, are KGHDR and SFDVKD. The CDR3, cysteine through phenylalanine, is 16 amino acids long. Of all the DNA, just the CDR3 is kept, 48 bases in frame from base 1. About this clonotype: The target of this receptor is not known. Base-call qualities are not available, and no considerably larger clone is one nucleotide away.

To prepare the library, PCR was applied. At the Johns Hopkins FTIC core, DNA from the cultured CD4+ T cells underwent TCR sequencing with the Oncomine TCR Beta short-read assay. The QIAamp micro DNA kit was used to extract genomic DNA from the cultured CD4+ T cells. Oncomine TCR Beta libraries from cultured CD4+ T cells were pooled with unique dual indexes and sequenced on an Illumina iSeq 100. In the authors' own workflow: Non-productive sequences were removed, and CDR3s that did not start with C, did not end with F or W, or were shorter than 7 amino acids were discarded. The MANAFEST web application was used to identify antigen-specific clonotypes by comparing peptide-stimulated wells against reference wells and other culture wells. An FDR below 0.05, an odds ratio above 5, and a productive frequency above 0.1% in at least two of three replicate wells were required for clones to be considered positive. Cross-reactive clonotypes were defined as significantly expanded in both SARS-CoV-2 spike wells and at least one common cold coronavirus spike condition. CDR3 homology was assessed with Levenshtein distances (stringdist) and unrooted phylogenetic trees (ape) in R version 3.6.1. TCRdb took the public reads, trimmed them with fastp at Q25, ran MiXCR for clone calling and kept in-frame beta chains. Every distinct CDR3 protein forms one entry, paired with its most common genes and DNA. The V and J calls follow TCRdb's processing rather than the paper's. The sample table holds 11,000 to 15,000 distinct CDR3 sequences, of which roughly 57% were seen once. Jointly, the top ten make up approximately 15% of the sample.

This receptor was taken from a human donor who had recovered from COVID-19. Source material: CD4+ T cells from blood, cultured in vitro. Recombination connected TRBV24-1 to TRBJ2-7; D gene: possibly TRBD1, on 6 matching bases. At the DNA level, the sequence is TGTGCCACCAGTGATTCCCAATCCGGACAGACCTACGAGCAGTACTTC. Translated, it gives CATSDSQSGQTYEQYF.